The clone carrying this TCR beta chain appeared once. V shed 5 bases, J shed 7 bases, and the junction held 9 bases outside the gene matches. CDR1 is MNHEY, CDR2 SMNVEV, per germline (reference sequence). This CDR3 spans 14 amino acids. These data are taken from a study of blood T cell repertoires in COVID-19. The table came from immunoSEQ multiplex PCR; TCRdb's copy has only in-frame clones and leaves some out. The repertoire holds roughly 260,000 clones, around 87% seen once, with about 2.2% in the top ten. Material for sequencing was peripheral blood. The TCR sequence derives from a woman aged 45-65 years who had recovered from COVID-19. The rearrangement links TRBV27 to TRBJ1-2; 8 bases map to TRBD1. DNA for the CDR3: TGTGCCAGCAGTCTCGGACAGGGATTGTTTGGCTACACCTTC. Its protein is CASSLGQGLFGYTF.